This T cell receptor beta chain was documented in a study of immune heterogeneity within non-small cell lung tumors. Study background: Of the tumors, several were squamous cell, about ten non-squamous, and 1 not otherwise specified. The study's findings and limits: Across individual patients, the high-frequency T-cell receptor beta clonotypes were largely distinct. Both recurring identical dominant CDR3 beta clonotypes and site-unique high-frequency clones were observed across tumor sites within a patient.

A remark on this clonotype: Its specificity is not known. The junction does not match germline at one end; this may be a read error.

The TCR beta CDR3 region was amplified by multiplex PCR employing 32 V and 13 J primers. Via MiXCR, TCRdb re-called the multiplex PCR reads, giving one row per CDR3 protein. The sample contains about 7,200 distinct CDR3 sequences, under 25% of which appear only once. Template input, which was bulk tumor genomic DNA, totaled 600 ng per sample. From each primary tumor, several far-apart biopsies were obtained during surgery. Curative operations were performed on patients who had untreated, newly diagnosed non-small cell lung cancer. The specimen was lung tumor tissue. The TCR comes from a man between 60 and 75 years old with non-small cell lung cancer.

The CDR3 is CASSRGGADSGANVLTF. Written as DNA, the CDR3 is TGTGCCAGCAGCCGGGGGGGGGCGGACTCTGGGGCCAACGTCCTAACTTTC. The chain uses TRBV11-3 and TRBJ2-6; TRBD2 agrees at 8 bases. CDR1 is SGHNT, CDR2 YENEEA, per germline. This CDR3 comprises 17 residues. The entire variable domain, with the rest obtained from reference TRBV11-3 and TRBJ2-6, is as follows: EAGVVQSPRYKIIEKKQPVAFWCNPISGHNTLYWYLQNLGQGPELLIRYENEEAVDDSQLPKDRFSAERLKGVDSTLKIQPAELGDSAVYLCASSRGGADSGANVLTFGAGSRLTVL.